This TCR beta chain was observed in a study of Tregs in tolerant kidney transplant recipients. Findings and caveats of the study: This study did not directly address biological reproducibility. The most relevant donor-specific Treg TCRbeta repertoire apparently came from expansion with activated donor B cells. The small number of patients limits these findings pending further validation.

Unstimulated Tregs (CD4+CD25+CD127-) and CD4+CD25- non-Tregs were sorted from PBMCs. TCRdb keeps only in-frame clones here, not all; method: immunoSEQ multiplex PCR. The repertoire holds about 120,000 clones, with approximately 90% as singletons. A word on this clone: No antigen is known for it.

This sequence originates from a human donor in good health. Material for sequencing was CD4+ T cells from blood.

The CDR3 region has the DNA TGCGCCAGCAGTGAGGAGGCAGGTAGAGGCGATAATGAGCAGTTCTTC. Its translation: CASSEEAGRGDNEQFF. The rearrangement uses TRBV10-1 and TRBJ2-1; D unclear. The CDR3 is 16 amino acids. V was pared by 2 bases and J by 7 bases, with 18 bases between. Germline V gene data show CDR1 as WNHNN and CDR2 as SYGVQD (reference sequence).